Listed here are 13 T cell receptor beta chains from one sample, sequenced in a study of OX40 agonist ivuxolimab in advanced cancers. Generated by immunoSEQ multiplex PCR, the TCRdb table keeps only in-frame clones and is missing some. The sample holds approximately 2,200 clones, about 86% seen once. Sequencing was performed on CD4+ or CD8+ T cells sorted from blood, taken in a trial of the OX40 agonist ivuxolimab. The receptors here all came from an adult with an advanced solid tumor such as melanoma, head and neck, liver or kidney cancer.

This sequence joins TRBV29-1 and TRBJ2-6; D is undetermined. Germline lookup yields CDR1 SQVTM and CDR2 ANQGSEA. Trimming pared 5 bases from V and 5 bases from J, leaving 22 bases between. The CDR3 has 17 residues. Here the CDR3 reads CSVFPSSIQSRANVLTF. In DNA form, the CDR3 reads TGCAGCGTTTTCCCGTCAAGCATACAAAGTCGGGCCAACGTCCTGACTTTC. Drawing the rest from reference TRBV29-1 and TRBJ2-6, the complete variable domain is SAVISQKPSRDICQRGTSLTIQCQVDSQVTMMFWYRQQPGQSLTLIATANQGSEATYESGFVIDKFPISRPNLTFSTLTVSNMSPEDSSIYLCSVFPSSIQSRANVLTFGAGSRLTVL.

The V call is TRBV6-1, the J call TRBJ2-1; D not certain. The ends were cut back, 0 bases at V and 6 bases at J, with 9 bases in the middle. The germline V gene encodes CDR1 MNHNS and CDR2 SASEGT. The CDR3 length is 14 residues. The CDR3: CASSEAEAPNEQFF. In DNA form, the CDR3 reads TGTGCCAGCAGTGAAGCAGAGGCTCCCAATGAGCAGTTCTTC.

The chain employs TRBV6-5 and TRBJ2-7; 9 nucleotides align to TRBD1. The CDR3 loop spans 14 amino acids. After removal of 5 bases from V and 4 bases from J, the junction contained 6 bases not matched to a gene. Germline V lookup: CDR1 MNHEY, CDR2 SVGAGI. The CDR3 here is CASSARQGVYEQYF. As DNA, the CDR3 is TGTGCCAGCAGTGCTAGACAGGGGGTTTACGAGCAGTACTTC.

The rearrangement joins TRBV25-1 to TRBJ1-1, with D possibly matching TRBD1 (5 bases). This CDR3 is built from 13 residues. The germline CDR1 and CDR2 sequences are MGHDK and SYGVNS. Trimming cost V 5 bases and J 6 bases, with 13 bases left between them. The CDR3 bases are TGTGCCAGCAGTTCACAGGAGTCAGCTGAAGCTTTCTTT. This codes for CASSSQESAEAFF.

V gene TRBV11-1 combines with J gene TRBJ2-3; TRBD2 might be the D (5 bases). Trimming removed 1 base at V and 2 bases at J, with 10 bases between. Germline V lookup: CDR1 SGHAT, CDR2 FQDESV (reference sequence). The length of the CDR3 is 15 residues. The CDR3 is CASSLEERSTDTQYF. CDR3 DNA: TGTGCCAGCAGCTTAGAGGAGCGGTCCACAGATACGCAGTATTTT.

V gene TRBV6-5 combines with J gene TRBJ2-3; the D is unclear. The CDR3 runs 16 residues. Germline CDR1 is MNHEY and CDR2 is SVGAGI. Between the trimmed V and J ends, which lost 0 bases and 3 bases, there was a span of 13 bases. This chain's CDR3 is CASSYSIKGGTDTQYF. CDR3 coding DNA: TGTGCCAGCAGTTACTCGATAAAGGGTGGGACAGATACGCAGTATTTT.

The rearrangement links TRBV29-1 to TRBJ2-1; D might be TRBD1 (5 bases). The CDR3 sequence is 11 residues long. Germline V lookup: CDR1 SQVTM, CDR2 ANQGSEA. V was cut by 5 bases and J by 6 bases, with 8 bases left in between. The CDR3 loop is CSVTRGNEQFF. The CDR3 DNA is TGCAGCGTTACAAGGGGCAATGAGCAGTTCTTC.

The V and J genes are TRBV6-1 and TRBJ1-5; 8 bases agree with TRBD1. Losses at the gene ends were 6 bases for V and 1 base for J; bases not matched to a gene: 5. Germline CDR1 is MNHNS and CDR2 is SASEGT. The CDR3 has 15 residues. DNA of the CDR3: TGTGCCAGCAGCCAGGGGGCGAGAAGCAATCAGCCCCAGCATTTT. Protein sequence: CASSQGARSNQPQHF.

V and J are TRBV7-7 and TRBJ2-1; 9 positions match TRBD2. Germline CDR1 and CDR2: SSHAT and FNYEAQ (reference sequence). The ends lost 3 bases at V and 7 bases at J; junction bases unmatched: 4. The CDR3 consists of 14 residues. CDR3 loop: CASSLTSGPNEQFF. The CDR3 nucleotides are TGTGCCAGCAGCTTGACTAGCGGCCCGAATGAGCAGTTCTTC.

The gene calls are TRBV11-2 and TRBJ2-7; 13 nucleotides match TRBD2. CDR1 and CDR2 (germline): SGHAT, FQNNGV. With V trimmed by 3 bases and J by 2 bases, 4 bases remained unmatched. The CDR3 runs 16 residues. CDR3 amino acids: CASSFTLAGGTYEQYF. As DNA, the CDR3 is TGTGCCAGCAGCTTCACACTAGCGGGAGGGACCTACGAGCAGTACTTC.

The rearrangement joins TRBV6-6 to TRBJ2-1; no definite D call. This CDR3 contains 15 residues. V was pared by 8 bases and J by 6 bases, with 20 bases between. CDR1 and CDR2 (germline): MNHNY, SVGAGI (reference sequence). The chain's CDR3 is CASCFTSNLCNEQFF. The CDR3 DNA sequence: TGTGCCAGCTGTTTTACCAGTAATTTATGCAATGAGCAGTTCTTC.

The table lists this clone with a few counts. This chain links TRBV6-1 with TRBJ2-7; D is possibly TRBD2 (6 bases). Looked up from germline, CDR1 is MNHNS and CDR2 is SASEGT. The CDR3 runs to 15 residues. V dropped 1 base and J dropped 0 bases, with 10 bases sitting between them. The DNA for the CDR3 is TGTGCCAGCAGTGAAGAGATCGGGAGCTCCTACGAGCAGTACTTC. This translates into CASSEEIGSSYEQYF.

The rearrangement joins TRBV27 to TRBJ2-7, with D maybe TRBD1 (6 bases). The V and J ends lost 3 bases and 1 base respectively, with 16 bases between them. The CDR3 is 16 amino acids. Germline CDR1 is MNHEY and CDR2 is SMNVEV (reference sequence). The CDR3 sequence is CASSFSTGPVSYEQYF. The CDR3 region has the DNA TGTGCCAGCAGTTTCTCTACAGGGCCAGTATCCTACGAGCAGTACTTC.